The 26 T cell receptor beta chains below all came from one sample that was sequenced in a study. TCRdb used MiXCR to reprocess the RT-PCR reads, holding one entry per CDR3 protein. The sample has about 700,000 distinct CDR3 sequences, over 12% seen once. Material: memory CD4+ T cells from blood. All receptors come from a female donor in good health, serving as a healthy control.

In its sample, this clonotype was seen a few times. The chain is built from TRBV27 and TRBJ1-2; maybe TRBD1 (5 bases). From germline, CDR1 is MNHEY and CDR2 SMNVEV (reference sequence). The length of the CDR3 is 16 residues. V lost 4 bases to trimming and J lost 8 bases, with 23 bases between them. CDR3 in amino acids: CASSSPPGRGLGGYTF. CDR3 coding DNA: TGTGCCAGCAGTTCCCCCCCGGGCCGGGGCCTCGGCGGCTACACCTTC.

The chain couples TRBV7-8 to TRBJ2-2; D ambiguous. The CDR3 runs 13 residues. Trimming stripped 8 bases from V and 1 base from J, with 8 bases between. Germline values: CDR1 SGHVS, CDR2 FQNEAQ. This CDR3 is CASQEMNTGELFF. DNA for the CDR3: TGTGCCAGCCAGGAGATGAACACCGGGGAGCTGTTTTTT.

This clonotype was counted many times. This chain uses TRBV6-1 with TRBJ1-5, with D unresolved. CDR1 is MNHNS and CDR2 is SASEGT in the germline V gene. Trimming pared 8 bases from V and 7 bases from J, leaving 18 bases between. This CDR3 has 14 residues. This CDR3 is CASRGLLQAQPQHF. The CDR3 bases are TGTGCCAGCCGAGGACTCCTACAAGCCCAGCCCCAGCATTTT.

This clonotype was observed many times. The chain couples TRBV20-1 to TRBJ2-1; 15 positions match TRBD2. Trimming cost V 0 bases and J 10 bases; bases outside gene matches: 7. Looked up from germline, CDR1 is DFQATT and CDR2 is SNEGSKA (reference sequence). The CDR3 runs to 16 residues. This chain's CDR3 is CSARDMGLAGGNEQFF. Written as DNA, the CDR3 is TGCAGTGCTAGAGATATGGGACTAGCGGGAGGTAACGAGCAGTTCTTC.

The chain employs TRBV27 and TRBJ2-7; D not resolved. The CDR3 contains 14 residues. The germline gives CDR1 MNHEY, CDR2 SMNVEV (reference sequence). Between the trimmed V and J ends, which lost 6 bases and 0 bases, there was a span of 12 bases. The CDR3 DNA reads TGTGCCAGCAGCGTGGGCAGAAACTCCTACGAGCAGTACTTC. It codes for CASSVGRNSYEQYF.

V is TRBV5-6 and J is TRBJ2-7; 9 positions agree with TRBD1. This CDR3 is 15 amino acids long. V was pared by 4 bases and J by 6 bases, with 11 bases of the junction left unmatched. Germline V gives CDR1 SGHDT, CDR2 YYEEEE. The CDR3 DNA sequence: TGTGCCAGCAGCGATTCGGGACAGGGATTTTTCGAGCAGTACTTC. Translation gives CASSDSGQGFFEQYF. Variable domain in full (rest from reference TRBV5-6 and TRBJ2-7): DAGVTQSPTHLIKTRGQQVTLRCSPKSGHDTVSWYQQALGQGPQFIFQYYEEEERQRGNFPDRFSGHQFPNYSSELNVNALLLGDSALYLCASSDSGQGFFEQYFGPGTRLTVT.

This chain joins TRBV7-2 and TRBJ1-1, with D possibly being TRBD1 (5 bases). The length of the CDR3 is 12 residues. The V gene lost 4 bases and the J gene lost 7 bases, with 10 bases spanning the gap. Germline assignment: CDR1 SGHTA and CDR2 FQGNSA. The CDR3 DNA reads TGTGCCAGCAGCTCCCAGGGCCTTGAAGCTTTCTTT. Amino acids: CASSSQGLEAFF.

The chain carries TRBV7-2 and TRBJ2-5; D unclear. CDR1 and CDR2 from the germline V gene are SGHTA and FQGNSA. This CDR3 is built from 14 residues. Trimming removed 4 bases at V and 2 bases at J, with 11 bases between. CDR3: CASSYNALQETQYF. The CDR3 nucleotides are TGTGCCAGCAGCTACAATGCCTTGCAAGAGACCCAGTACTTC. Variable domain in full (rest from reference TRBV7-2 and TRBJ2-5): GAGVSQSPSNKVTEKGKDVELRCDPISGHTALYWYRQSLGQGLEFLIYFQGNSAPDKSGLPSDRFSAERTGGSVSTLTIQRTQQEDSAVYLCASSYNALQETQYFGPGTRLLVL.

V is TRBV18 and J is TRBJ1-4; D is uncertain. There are 17 residues in the CDR3. Trimming cost V 4 bases and J 3 bases, with 18 bases left between them. Germline CDR1 reads KGHSH; CDR2 reads LQKENI. The CDR3 protein is CASSHPISGTANEKLFF. CDR3 DNA sequence: TGTGCCAGCTCACACCCGATTTCCGGCACGGCTAATGAAAAACTGTTTTTT.

The V and J genes are TRBV3-1 and TRBJ2-2, with D unresolved. The V gene's germline CDR1 is LGHDT and CDR2 YNNKEL (reference sequence). This CDR3 region has 17 residues. With 1 base removed from V and 3 bases from J, the gap between germline ends came to 15 bases. The chain's CDR3 is CASSQASTQDDTGELFF. The CDR3 coding sequence is TGTGCCAGCAGCCAAGCCTCAACCCAGGACGACACCGGGGAGCTGTTTTTT.

The sample holds a few counts of this clonotype. The V and J genes are TRBV20-1 and TRBJ1-2; 7 positions agree with TRBD1. The CDR3 has 13 amino acids. Unmatched junction bases numbered 6, after V lost 0 bases and J lost 8 bases. The germline V gene has CDR1 DFQATT and CDR2 SNEGSKA (reference sequence). The CDR3 bases are TGCAGTGCTAGAGAGGCAGGGGGTTACGGCTACACCTTC. Translated, it gives CSAREAGGYGYTF.

The chain has TRBV24-1 and TRBJ1-1; D is unresolved. Between the trimmed V and J ends, which lost 3 bases and 11 bases, there was a span of 15 bases. CDR1 is KGHDR, CDR2 SFDVKD, per germline. This CDR3 contains 13 residues. As DNA, the CDR3 is TGTGCCACCAGTGATGAAGGGATGAGGGAGGCTTTCTTT. This codes for CATSDEGMREAFF.

This clonotype was counted at least ten times. J is TRBJ1-5 and V is TRBV29-1; no clear D gene. CDR1 and CDR2 from the germline V gene are SQVTM and ANQGSEA. CDR3 length: 12 amino acids. V gave up 6 bases and J gave up 5 bases, with 11 bases separating them. CDR3 loop: CSVGNRDQPQHF. The CDR3 DNA reads as TGCAGCGTGGGGAATCGGGATCAGCCCCAGCATTTT.

The V gene is TRBV20-1, the J gene TRBJ1-3; D ambiguous. The V gene lost 5 bases and the J gene lost 3 bases, with 14 bases spanning the gap. This CDR3 spans 14 amino acids. Germline loops: CDR1 DFQATT, CDR2 SNEGSKA (reference sequence). The CDR3 region is CSAFESDGGNTIYF. CDR3 nucleotides: TGCAGTGCTTTTGAATCAGACGGTGGAAACACCATATATTTT.

This clonotype has just a few counts. This sequence joins TRBV18 and TRBJ2-3; TRBD2 agrees at 13 bases. J gave up 1 base and V 3 bases, and 4 bases lay outside the gene matches. Germline loops: CDR1 KGHSH, CDR2 LQKENI. This CDR3 comprises 17 residues. CDR3 DNA sequence: TGTGCCAGCTCACCCGACGGGACTAGCGGGGGCACAGATACGCAGTATTTT. It translates to CASSPDGTSGGTDTQYF.

The DNA of the CDR3 is TGTGCCAGCAGCCCACACAGTCTAGGAGATACGCAGTATTTT. Its protein product is CASSPHSLGDTQYF. J is TRBJ2-3 and V is TRBV7-2; D gene uncertain. CDR3 length equals 14 residues. CDR1 and CDR2 (germline): SGHTA, FQGNSA. The V end lost 5 bases, the J end lost 5 bases, and 14 bases lay between the germline ends.

Many counts were recorded for this clonotype. The V and J genes are TRBV12-3 or TRBV12-4 and TRBJ2-7, with a tentative D call TRBD2 (5 bases). The CDR3 spans 14 residues. Trimming took off 7 bases at V and 2 bases at J, with 15 bases between the two ends. Here the CDR3 DNA reads TGTGCCAGCATGAATACTAGACGAACCTACGAGCAGTACTTC. The encoded protein is CASMNTRRTYEQYF.

This clonotype was counted only a few times. The genes are TRBV20-1 and TRBJ1-4; D is perhaps TRBD1 (6 bases). The germline V gene has CDR1 DFQATT and CDR2 SNEGSKA (reference sequence). V shed 3 bases and J shed 4 bases, with 9 bases lying between them. The CDR3 has 13 amino acids. CDR3 DNA: TGCAGTGCTAGCAGGGGCCTTAATGAAAAACTGTTTTTT. Its protein is CSASRGLNEKLFF.

This clonotype was detected a few times. This sequence joins TRBV20-1 and TRBJ2-7; TRBD2 is a possible D gene (5 bases). V was shortened by 6 bases and J by 3 bases, with 24 bases between the two germline ends. The CDR3 extends over 16 amino acids. CDR1 is DFQATT and CDR2 is SNEGSKA in the germline V gene (reference sequence). CDR3 coding DNA: TGCAGTGCAACCAATCCCCCAGCGGAAAGGAACTACGAGCAGTACTTC. It codes for CSATNPPAERNYEQYF.

The sample holds many counts of this clonotype. The rearrangement uses TRBV20-1 and TRBJ2-1; 10 positions agree with TRBD2. J was trimmed by 2 bases and V by 5 bases; bases with no gene match: 6. The CDR3 consists of 15 residues. Germline V CDR1 and CDR2: DFQATT, SNEGSKA (reference sequence). Here the CDR3 DNA reads TGCAGTGCTCAACTAGGACTAGCGGCCTACAATGAGCAGTTCTTC. Residues: CSAQLGLAAYNEQFF.

At least ten counts were recorded for this clonotype. CDR3: CASSYWTGGNSPLHF. DNA for the CDR3: TGTGCCAGCAGCTACTGGACAGGGGGTAATTCACCCCTCCACTTT. The genes are TRBV12-3 or TRBV12-4 and TRBJ1-6; TRBD1 matches 10 bases. The length of the CDR3 is 15 residues. V lost 6 bases, J lost 6 bases, and 5 bases stayed unmatched.

This chain connects TRBV18 to TRBJ2-4; no clear D. The CDR3 contains 14 residues. In germline, CDR1 is KGHSH, CDR2 LQKENI. The ends were cut back, 1 base at V and 0 bases at J, with 4 bases in the middle. This chain's CDR3 is CASSPQEAKNIQYF. The CDR3, as DNA: TGTGCCAGCTCACCACAGGAAGCCAAAAACATTCAGTACTTC.

Only a few counts were recorded for this clonotype. The chain employs TRBV5-5 and TRBJ2-5; D gene uncertain. This CDR3 spans 13 amino acids. CDR1 and CDR2 (germline): SGHKS, YYEKEE (reference sequence). V was shortened by 2 bases and J by 7 bases, with 12 bases between the two germline ends. CDR3: CASSFQASGTQYF. The CDR3 DNA reads TGTGCCAGCAGCTTCCAGGCGTCAGGGACCCAGTACTTC.

Comments on this clonotype: Since the CDR3 does not end with the conserved phenylalanine or tryptophan, this likely comes from a read error. The DNA is left out, because the CDR3 cannot be placed on it with certainty; the CDR3 is given as TCRdb lists it. The chain couples TRBV11-1 to TRBJ1-1. The CDR3 sequence runs 13 residues, both termini included. Looked up from germline, CDR1 is SGHAT and CDR2 is FQDESV (reference sequence). The CDR3: CASSHRDGLLLSY.

The rearrangement links TRBV14 to TRBJ2-1; 8 bases are shared with TRBD1. CDR3 length: 16 amino acids. Germline values: CDR1 SGHDN, CDR2 FVKESK. J lost 7 bases, V lost 1 base, and 9 bases had no gene match. The CDR3, as DNA: TGTGCCAGCAGCCAAGGCACAGGGGGTACAAGTAATGAGCAGTTCTTC. Its protein is CASSQGTGGTSNEQFF.

This chain joins TRBV4-3 and TRBJ2-7, with D uncertain. Trimming took 0 bases from V and 1 from J, leaving 7 bases between them. Germline assignment: CDR1 LGHNA and CDR2 YSLEER. The CDR3 sequence is 14 residues long. The CDR3, as DNA: TGCGCCAGCAGCCAAGACCAGGTTTCCTACGAGCAGTACTTC. It yields the protein CASSQDQVSYEQYF.